This T cell receptor beta chain was identified in a study of T cells in Graves' hyperthyroidism and ophthalmopathy. General study results and limits: Blood also carried most thyroid clonotypes expanded above 0.001.

Amplification of TCR beta CDR3 regions used RNA as the template. Initially, a first-round RT-PCR of the TCR CDR3 employed the HTBI primer set. MiXCR, run by TCRdb on the multiplex PCR reads, gives a single entry per CDR3 protein. Among approximately 600,000 distinct CDR3 sequences, less than 25% were seen once, and the ten largest hold 30% to 40%. Turning to this clonotype: Its antigen is unknown.

The CDR3 consists of 12 residues. Germline values: CDR1 SNHLY, CDR2 FYNNEI. V was pared by 4 bases and J by 5 bases, with 9 bases between. The sequencing input was blood. The clonotype originates from a man aged 30 to 39 with Graves' ophthalmopathy. The V call is TRBV2, the J call TRBJ2-7, with D unresolved. This chain's CDR3 is CASSGIIHEQYF. CDR3 sequence (DNA): TGTGCCAGCAGTGGAATCATCCACGAGCAGTACTTC.